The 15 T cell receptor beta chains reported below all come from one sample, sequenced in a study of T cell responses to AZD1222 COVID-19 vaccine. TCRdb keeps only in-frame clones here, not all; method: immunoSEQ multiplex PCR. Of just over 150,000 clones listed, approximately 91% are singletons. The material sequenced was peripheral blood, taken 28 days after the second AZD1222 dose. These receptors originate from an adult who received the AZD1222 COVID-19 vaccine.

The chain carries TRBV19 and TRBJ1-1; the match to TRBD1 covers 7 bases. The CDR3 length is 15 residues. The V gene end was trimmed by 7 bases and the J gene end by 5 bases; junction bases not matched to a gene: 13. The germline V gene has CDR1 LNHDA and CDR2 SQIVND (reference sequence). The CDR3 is CASNRDSLPGTEAFF. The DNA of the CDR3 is TGTGCCAGTAATCGGGACAGCCTCCCGGGGACTGAAGCTTTCTTT. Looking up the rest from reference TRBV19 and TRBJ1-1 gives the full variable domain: DGGITQSPKYLFRKEGQNVTLSCEQNLNHDAMYWYRQDPGQGLRLIYYSQIVNDFQKGDIAEGYSVSREKKESFPLTVTSAQKNPTAFYLCASNRDSLPGTEAFFGQGTRLTVV.

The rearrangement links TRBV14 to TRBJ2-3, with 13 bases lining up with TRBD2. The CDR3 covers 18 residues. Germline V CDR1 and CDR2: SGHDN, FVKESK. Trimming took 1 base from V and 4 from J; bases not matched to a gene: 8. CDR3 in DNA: TGTGCCAGCAGCCAAGGATTACTAGCGGGAGGGCCACCAGATACGCAGTATTTT. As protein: CASSQGLLAGGPPDTQYF.

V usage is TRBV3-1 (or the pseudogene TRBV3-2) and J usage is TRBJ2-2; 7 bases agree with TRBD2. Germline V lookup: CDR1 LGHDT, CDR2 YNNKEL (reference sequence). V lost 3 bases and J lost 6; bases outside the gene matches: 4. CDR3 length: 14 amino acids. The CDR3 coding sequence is TGTGCCAGCAGCCACGACGGGAGGTCCGGGGAGCTGTTTTTT. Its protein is CASSHDGRSGELFF.

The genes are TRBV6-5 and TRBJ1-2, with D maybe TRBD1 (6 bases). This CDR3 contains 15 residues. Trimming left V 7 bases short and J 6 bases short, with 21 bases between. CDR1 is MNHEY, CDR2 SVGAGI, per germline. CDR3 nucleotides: TGTGCCAGCATTAGCACAGGGACGAAGGACGATGGCTACACCTTC. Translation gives CASISTGTKDDGYTF.

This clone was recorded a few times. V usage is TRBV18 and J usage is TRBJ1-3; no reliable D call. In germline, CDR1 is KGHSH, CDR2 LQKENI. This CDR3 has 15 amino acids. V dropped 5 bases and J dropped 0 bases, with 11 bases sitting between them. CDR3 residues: CASSTDPYSGNTIYF. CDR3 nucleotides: TGTGCCAGCTCAACAGACCCCTACTCTGGAAACACCATATATTTT. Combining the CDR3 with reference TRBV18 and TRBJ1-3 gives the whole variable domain NAGVMQNPRHLVRRRGQEARLRCSPMKGHSHVYWYRQLPEEGLKFMVYLQKENIIDESGMPKERFSAEFPKEGPSILRIQQVVRGDSAAYFCASSTDPYSGNTIYFGEGSWLTVV.

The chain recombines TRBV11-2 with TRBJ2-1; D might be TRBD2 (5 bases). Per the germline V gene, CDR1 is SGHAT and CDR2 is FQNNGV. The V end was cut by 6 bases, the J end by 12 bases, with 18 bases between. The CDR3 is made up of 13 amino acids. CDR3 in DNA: TGTGCCAGCAGTCCCCTAGGGAGCGGAGTGCAGTTCTTC. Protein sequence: CASSPLGSGVQFF.

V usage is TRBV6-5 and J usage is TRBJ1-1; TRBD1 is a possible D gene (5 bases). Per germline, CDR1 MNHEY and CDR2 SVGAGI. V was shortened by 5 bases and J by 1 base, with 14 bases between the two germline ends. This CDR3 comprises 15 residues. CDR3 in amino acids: CASSPEGASNTEAFF. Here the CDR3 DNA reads TGTGCCAGCAGTCCGGAAGGGGCCTCGAACACTGAAGCTTTCTTT.

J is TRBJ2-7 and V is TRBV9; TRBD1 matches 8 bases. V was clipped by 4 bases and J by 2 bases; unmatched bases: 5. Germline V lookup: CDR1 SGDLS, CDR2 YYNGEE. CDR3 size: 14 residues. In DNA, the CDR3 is TGTGCCAGCAGCATAGGACAGGGCGCCTACGAGCAGTACTTC. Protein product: CASSIGQGAYEQYF. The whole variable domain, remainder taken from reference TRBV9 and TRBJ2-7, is DSGVTQTPKHLITATGQRVTLRCSPRSGDLSVYWYQQSLDQGLQFLIQYYNGEERAKGNILERFSAQQFPDLHSELNLSSLELGDSALYFCASSIGQGAYEQYFGPGTRLTVT.

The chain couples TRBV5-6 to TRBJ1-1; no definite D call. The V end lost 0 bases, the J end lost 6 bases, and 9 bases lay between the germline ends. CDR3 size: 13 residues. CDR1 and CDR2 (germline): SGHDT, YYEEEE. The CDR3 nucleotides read TGTGCCAGCAGCTTGGTGATGAGTCCTGAAGCTTTCTTT. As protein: CASSLVMSPEAFF.

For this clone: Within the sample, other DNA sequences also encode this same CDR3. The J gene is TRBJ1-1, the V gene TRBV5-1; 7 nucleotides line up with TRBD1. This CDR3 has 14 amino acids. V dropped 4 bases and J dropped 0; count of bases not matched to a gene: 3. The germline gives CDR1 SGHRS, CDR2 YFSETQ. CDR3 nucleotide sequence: TGCGCCAGCAGCACAGGGGTTTTGAACACTGAAGCTTTCTTT. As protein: CASSTGVLNTEAFF.

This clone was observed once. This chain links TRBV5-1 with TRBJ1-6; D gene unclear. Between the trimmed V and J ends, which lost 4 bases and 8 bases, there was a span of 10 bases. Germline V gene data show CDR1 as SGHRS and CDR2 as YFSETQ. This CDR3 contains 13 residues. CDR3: CASSPLGDSPLHF. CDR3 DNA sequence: TGCGCCAGCAGCCCGCTTGGAGATTCACCCCTCCACTTT.

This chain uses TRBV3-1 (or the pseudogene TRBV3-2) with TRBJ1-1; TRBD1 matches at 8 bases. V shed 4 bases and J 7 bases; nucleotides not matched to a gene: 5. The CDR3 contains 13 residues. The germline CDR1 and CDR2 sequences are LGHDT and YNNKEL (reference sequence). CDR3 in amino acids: CASSRVTGGEAFF. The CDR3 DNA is TGTGCCAGCAGCCGAGTAACAGGGGGTGAAGCTTTCTTT.

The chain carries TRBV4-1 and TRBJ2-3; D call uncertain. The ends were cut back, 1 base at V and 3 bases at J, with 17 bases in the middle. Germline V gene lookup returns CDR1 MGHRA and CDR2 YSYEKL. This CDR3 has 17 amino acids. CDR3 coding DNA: TGCGCCAGCAGCCAAGCTCCTCAATCGTTGGGAACAGATACGCAGTATTTT. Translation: CASSQAPQSLGTDTQYF.

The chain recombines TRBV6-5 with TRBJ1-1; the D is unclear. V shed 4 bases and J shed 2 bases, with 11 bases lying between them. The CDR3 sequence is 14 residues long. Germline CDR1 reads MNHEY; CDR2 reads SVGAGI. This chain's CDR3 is CASSLWGFNTEAFF. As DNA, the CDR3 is TGTGCCAGCAGTTTGTGGGGTTTTAACACTGAAGCTTTCTTT.

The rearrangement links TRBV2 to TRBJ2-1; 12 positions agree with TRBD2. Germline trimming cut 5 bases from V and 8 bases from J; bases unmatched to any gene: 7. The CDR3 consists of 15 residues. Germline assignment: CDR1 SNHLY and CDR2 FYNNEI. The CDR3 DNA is TGTGCCAGCAGTCCCCTGGCTAGCGGGGGGGATGAGCAGTTCTTC. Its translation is CASSPLASGGDEQFF.